This paragraph reports one T cell receptor beta chain. Its matching antigen is unknown. The data were taken from a study of T cells expressing NK-cell markers. Overall study context: The TCR beta repertoires originated in sorted CD3+CD56+NKG2C+, CD3+CD56+NKG2C- and CD3+CD56-NKG2C+ T cells. The study sequenced eight donors, seven HCMV-seropositive and one seronegative. Broader study findings: Roughly six donors showed dominant NKG2C+ clonotypes comprising roughly 1.0-7.5% of their CD8+ T cells. Topping the CD3+CD56-NKG2C+ fraction as well were these clonotypes, in a few donors.

This CDR3 spans 18 amino acids. Germline V lookup: CDR1 SGHDN, CDR2 FVKESK. For each CDR3 protein, TCRdb gives one entry from its re-call of the 5' RACE reads, without DNA. This table lists 350,000 to 400,000 distinct CDR3 sequences. The sequence came from a woman aged 50 to 65 in good health. The rearrangement uses TRBV14 and TRBJ2-1; TCRdb's D call of TRBD2 is untestable without DNA. Source material: blood T cells: a sorted CD56 or NKG2C T cell subset, CD4+ or CD8+ T cells, or bulk PBMC T cells (not recorded which). CDR3 sequence: CASSQDRRRLAVYNEQFF.